The sequence of this TCR beta chain was determined in a study of shared clonotypes between healthy human individuals. The table came from immunoSEQ multiplex PCR; TCRdb's copy has only in-frame clones and leaves some out. The data contain 1,400,000 or so clones, about 98.5% of them singletons. Germline CDR1 is LNHDA and CDR2 is SQIVND (reference sequence). The CDR3 is made up of 15 amino acids. The V and J ends lost 6 bases and 2 bases, in that order; junction bases with no gene match: 6. The rearrangement joins TRBV19 to TRBJ2-4; 8 bases match TRBD1. The sample consisted of naive CD4+ T cells sorted from blood. Specified subset: CD45RA+ positively selected. This receptor was obtained from a young man in good health. The chain's CDR3 is CASRGQDKTKNIQYF. The CDR3 DNA reads TGTGCCAGTAGGGGACAGGACAAGACCAAAAACATTCAGTACTTC.